The table lists the clone carrying this T cell receptor beta chain with a few counts. Germline V gene lookup returns CDR1 SGHTA and CDR2 FQGNSA. CDR3 length: 15 amino acids. With V trimmed by 3 bases and J by 7 bases, 7 bases remained unmatched. The data were obtained in a study of shared clonotypes between healthy human individuals. Some clones are missing from TCRdb's copy, which holds only in-frame ones; the method was immunoSEQ multiplex PCR. The table includes about 1.1 million clones, 70% to 85% detected once. The receptor comes from a young man in good health. Some clones in this sample may be carry-over from other donors' samples. Sequenced material: memory CD4+ T cells from PBMCs. The sample's subset: CD45RA-negative fraction. This sequence joins TRBV7-2 and TRBJ2-1; 9 positions agree with TRBD2. CDR3 amino acids: CASSFSTSGYNEQFF. In DNA form, the CDR3 reads TGTGCCAGCAGCTTTTCGACTAGCGGTTATAATGAGCAGTTCTTC.